The rows below give T cell receptor beta chains drawn from one sample of a study of T cells expressing NK-cell markers. TCRdb re-called the 5' RACE reads and shows each CDR3 protein once, DNA omitted. The sample's table shows a few hundred thousand distinct CDR3 sequences. Sequencing was carried out using blood T cells: a sorted CD56 or NKG2C T cell subset, CD4+ or CD8+ T cells, or bulk PBMC T cells (not recorded which). The receptors were gathered from a woman aged 45-65 years in good health. The CDR3 runs from the conserved cysteine through the conserved F or W.

CDR3 protein: CSARGGSGGTYNEQFF
V gene: TRBV20-1
CDR3 length: 16
J gene: TRBJ2-1

CDR3 protein: CASSLPISGTGNTEAFF
V gene: TRBV12-3/TRBV12-4
CDR3 length: 17
J gene: TRBJ1-1

CDR3 protein: CASSFLELLTDTQYF
V gene: TRBV5-6
CDR3 length: 15
J gene: TRBJ2-3

CDR3 protein: CASSLPASYEQYF
V gene: TRBV5-1
CDR3 length: 13
J gene: TRBJ2-7

CDR3 protein: CASSLLVSAGEQYF
V gene: TRBV27
CDR3 length: 14
J gene: TRBJ2-7

CDR3 protein: CASSRDRAPRGSYNEQFF
V gene: TRBV5-1
CDR3 length: 18
J gene: TRBJ2-1

CDR3 protein: CASSWRQGARNSPLHF
V gene: TRBV19
CDR3 length: 16
J gene: TRBJ1-6

CDR3 protein: CASSSPGGTAHTEAFF
V gene: TRBV5-1
CDR3 length: 16
J gene: TRBJ1-1

CDR3 protein: CATREAISAVMETQYF
V gene: TRBV7-2
CDR3 length: 16
J gene: TRBJ2-5

CDR3 protein: CASSYSRDISSPLHF
V gene: TRBV6-6
CDR3 length: 15
J gene: TRBJ1-6

CDR3 protein: CSARDPALFRLAGVNNEQFF
V gene: TRBV20-1
CDR3 length: 20
J gene: TRBJ2-1

CDR3 protein: CASSVGGQPTEAFF
V gene: TRBV9
CDR3 length: 14
J gene: TRBJ1-1

CDR3 protein: CSVDSVVRLETQYF
V gene: TRBV29-1
CDR3 length: 14
J gene: TRBJ2-5

CDR3 protein: CASSPTVTNEKLFF
V gene: TRBV7-9
CDR3 length: 14
J gene: TRBJ1-4

CDR3 protein: CASSPGNSGANVLTF
V gene: TRBV5-1
CDR3 length: 15
J gene: TRBJ2-6

CDR3 protein: CATSDFTSGSDQFF
V gene: TRBV24-1
CDR3 length: 14
J gene: TRBJ2-1

CDR3 protein: CSANSRGSGLSGRGNEQFF
V gene: TRBV20-1
CDR3 length: 19
J gene: TRBJ2-1

CDR3 protein: CAGYSGDVLSGYTF
V gene: TRBV30
CDR3 length: 14
J gene: TRBJ1-2

CDR3 protein: CASSPGTGRGQPQHF
V gene: TRBV12-3/TRBV12-4
CDR3 length: 15
J gene: TRBJ1-5

CDR3 protein: CSARVSGVTGNTIYF
V gene: TRBV20-1
CDR3 length: 15
J gene: TRBJ1-3

CDR3 protein: CASGGSAGLTDTQYF
V gene: TRBV10-2
CDR3 length: 15
J gene: TRBJ2-3

CDR3 protein: CASSIDLGARELFF
V gene: TRBV9
CDR3 length: 14
J gene: TRBJ2-2

CDR3 protein: CAISQQGENTEAFF
V gene: TRBV10-3
CDR3 length: 14
J gene: TRBJ1-1

CDR3 protein: CASSVTDRDSPLHF
V gene: TRBV9
CDR3 length: 14
J gene: TRBJ1-6

CDR3 protein: CASSYFSMGDTQYF
V gene: TRBV6-6
CDR3 length: 14
J gene: TRBJ2-3

CDR3 protein: CASSLPFDSFQETQYF
V gene: TRBV11-2
CDR3 length: 16
J gene: TRBJ2-5

CDR3 protein: CASSLPGQGLPPYEQYF
V gene: TRBV7-9
CDR3 length: 17
J gene: TRBJ2-7

CDR3 protein: CARPITGFTQETQYF
V gene: TRBV7-9
CDR3 length: 15
J gene: TRBJ2-5

CDR3 protein: CATSESPIHSSYNEQFF
V gene: TRBV24-1
CDR3 length: 17
J gene: TRBJ2-1

CDR3 protein: CSVVGKPDTQYF
V gene: TRBV29-1
CDR3 length: 12
J gene: TRBJ2-3

CDR3 protein: CAWKVAGDWNEQFF
V gene: TRBV30
CDR3 length: 14
J gene: TRBJ2-1

CDR3 protein: CASSQDSGSGNIQYF
V gene: TRBV4-2
CDR3 length: 15
J gene: TRBJ2-4

CDR3 protein: CASRVDSYNSPLHF
V gene: TRBV2
CDR3 length: 14
J gene: TRBJ1-6

CDR3 protein: CASSQDRGSGTDTQYF
V gene: TRBV4-2
CDR3 length: 16
J gene: TRBJ2-3

CDR3 protein: CASSVNLAGAVDTQYF
V gene: TRBV5-5
CDR3 length: 16
J gene: TRBJ2-3

CDR3 protein: CASGEDRDRNIQYF
V gene: TRBV2
CDR3 length: 14
J gene: TRBJ2-4

CDR3 protein: CSALQGGNTEAFF
V gene: TRBV20-1
CDR3 length: 13
J gene: TRBJ1-1

CDR3 protein: CASSVGGVYNEQFF
V gene: TRBV9
CDR3 length: 14
J gene: TRBJ2-1

CDR3 protein: CASSPLAGGLTGELFF
V gene: TRBV12-3/TRBV12-4
CDR3 length: 16
J gene: TRBJ2-2

CDR3 protein: CASSENLAGGGNEQFF
V gene: TRBV6-1
CDR3 length: 16
J gene: TRBJ2-1

CDR3 protein: CSAPTTQSGEQFF
V gene: TRBV20-1
CDR3 length: 13
J gene: TRBJ2-1

CDR3 protein: CASSLPIAATEAFF
V gene: TRBV19
CDR3 length: 14
J gene: TRBJ1-1